One and the same sample provided the 3 T cell receptor beta chains below, sequenced in a study of cytomegalovirus exposure and HLA in healthy donors. The PCR contained 60 Vbeta and 13 Jbeta primers. Using immunoSEQ multiplex PCR, the repertoire was profiled, and TCRdb retains in-frame clones only, with some absent. There are over 110,000 clones in the sample; 82% occur only once, and around 2.5% lies in the top ten. Material: PBMCs. These receptors were obtained from a male donor in good health and CMV-seronegative.

The chain couples TRBV10-3 to TRBJ2-2; the match to TRBD2 covers 9 bases. The junction had 9 bases not matched to a gene; V was cut back by 5 bases and J by 5 bases. Germline V gene data show CDR1 as ENHRY and CDR2 as SYGVKD. There are 16 residues in the CDR3. The DNA for the CDR3 is TGTGCCATCAGTAAGGGGGTAGCGGGAGAGACCGGGGAGCTGTTTTTT. Its protein product is CAISKGVAGETGELFF.

This clone has just one count. The rearrangement links TRBV29-1 to TRBJ2-1; perhaps TRBD1 as D (6 bases). This CDR3 is 17 amino acids long. Trimming left V 4 bases short and J 6 bases short, with 25 bases between. Germline values: CDR1 SQVTM, CDR2 ANQGSEA. The CDR3 region is CSVVLPRTGSKGNEQFF. CDR3 DNA sequence: TGCAGCGTTGTTCTGCCCCGTACAGGGTCGAAGGGCAATGAGCAGTTCTTC.

This clone showed up just a few times. The genes are TRBV2 and TRBJ2-1; 8 bases are shared with TRBD2. Germline assignment: CDR1 SNHLY and CDR2 FYNNEI. The CDR3 is made up of 11 amino acids. After removal of 8 bases from V and 9 bases from J, the junction contained 3 bases not matched to a gene. CDR3 in DNA: TGTGCCAGCTCCGGGGGGGTTGAGCAGTTCTTC. It translates to CASSGGVEQFF.